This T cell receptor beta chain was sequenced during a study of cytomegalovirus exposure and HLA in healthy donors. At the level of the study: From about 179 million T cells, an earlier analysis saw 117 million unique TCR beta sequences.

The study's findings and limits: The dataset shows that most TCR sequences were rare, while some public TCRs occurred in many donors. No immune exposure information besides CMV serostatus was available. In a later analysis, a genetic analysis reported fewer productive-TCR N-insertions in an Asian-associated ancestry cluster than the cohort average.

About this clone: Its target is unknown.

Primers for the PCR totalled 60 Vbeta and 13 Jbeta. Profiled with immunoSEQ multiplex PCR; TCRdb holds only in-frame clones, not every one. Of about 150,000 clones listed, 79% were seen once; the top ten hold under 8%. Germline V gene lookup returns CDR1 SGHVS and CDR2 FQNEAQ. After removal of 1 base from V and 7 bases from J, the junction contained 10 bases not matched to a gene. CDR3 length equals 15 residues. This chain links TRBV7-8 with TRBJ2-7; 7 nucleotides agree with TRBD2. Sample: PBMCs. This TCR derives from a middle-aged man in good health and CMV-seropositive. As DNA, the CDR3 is TGTGCCAGCAGCTTAGGGGCCGGGAGGTCGGTGGAGCAGTACTTC. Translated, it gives CASSLGAGRSVEQYF.